Given below is one T cell receptor (beta chain) in context. The antigen is unknown. This sample was taken from a study of OX40 agonist ivuxolimab in advanced cancers. Study-level results: Within 6 weeks, CD4+ and CD8+ blood T cells expanded clonally at 0.1 to 3.0 mg/kg. Expanded clones were, on average, more numerous in CD8+ T cells than in CD4+.

TCRdb keeps only in-frame clones here, not all; method: immunoSEQ multiplex PCR. The table has nearly 50,000 clones, around 90% seen once. CDR3 length: 14 amino acids. Germline values: CDR1 SEHNR, CDR2 FQNEAQ (reference sequence). After removal of 5 bases from V and 4 bases from J, the junction contained 7 bases not matched to a gene. The sequencing used CD4+ or CD8+ T cells sorted from blood, collected in a trial of the OX40 agonist ivuxolimab. The receptor was isolated from an adult with an advanced solid tumor such as melanoma, head and neck, liver or kidney cancer. The rearrangement joins TRBV7-9 to TRBJ2-7, with TRBD1 identical over 8 bases. In DNA form, the CDR3 reads TGTGCCAGCAGCCCAGCCGGACAGGGTTACGAGCAGTACTTC. It is translated as CASSPAGQGYEQYF.